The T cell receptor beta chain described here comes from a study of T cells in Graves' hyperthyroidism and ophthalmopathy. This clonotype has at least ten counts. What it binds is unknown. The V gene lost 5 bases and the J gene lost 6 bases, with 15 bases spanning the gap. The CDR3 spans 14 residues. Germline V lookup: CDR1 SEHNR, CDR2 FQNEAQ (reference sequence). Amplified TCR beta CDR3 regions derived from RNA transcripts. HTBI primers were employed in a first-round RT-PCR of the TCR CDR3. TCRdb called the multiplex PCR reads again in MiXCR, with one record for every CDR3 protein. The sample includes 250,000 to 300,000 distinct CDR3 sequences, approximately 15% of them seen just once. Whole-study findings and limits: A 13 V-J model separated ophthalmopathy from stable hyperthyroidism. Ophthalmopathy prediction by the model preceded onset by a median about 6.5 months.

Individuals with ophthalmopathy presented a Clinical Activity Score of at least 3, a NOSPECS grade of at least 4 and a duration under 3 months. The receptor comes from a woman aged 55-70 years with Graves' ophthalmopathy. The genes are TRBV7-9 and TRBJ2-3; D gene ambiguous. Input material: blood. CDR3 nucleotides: TGTGCCAGCAGCCTCACCGGGCCCTCGGATACGCAGTATTTT. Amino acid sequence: CASSLTGPSDTQYF.